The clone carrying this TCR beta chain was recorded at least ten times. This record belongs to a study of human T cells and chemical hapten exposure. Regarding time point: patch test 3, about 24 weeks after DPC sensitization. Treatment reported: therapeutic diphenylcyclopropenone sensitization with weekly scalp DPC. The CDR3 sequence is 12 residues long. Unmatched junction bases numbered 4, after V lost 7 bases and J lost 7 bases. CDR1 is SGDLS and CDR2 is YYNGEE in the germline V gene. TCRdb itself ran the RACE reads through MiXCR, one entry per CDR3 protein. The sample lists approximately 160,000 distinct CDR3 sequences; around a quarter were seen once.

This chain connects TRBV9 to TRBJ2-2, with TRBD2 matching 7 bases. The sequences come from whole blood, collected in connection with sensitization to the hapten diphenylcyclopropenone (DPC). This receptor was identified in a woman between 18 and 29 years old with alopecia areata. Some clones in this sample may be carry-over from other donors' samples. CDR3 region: CASQRGVGELFF. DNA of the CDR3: TGTGCCAGCCAACGGGGGGTCGGGGAGCTGTTTTTT.